The sequence of this T cell receptor beta chain was determined in a study of cytotoxic CD8 clonotypes in ibrutinib-treated CLL. Study context: Productive templates averaged about 260,000 per sample, and productive rearrangements about 89,000.

Findings of the study overall: Clonality increased at ibrutinib response, then returned toward baseline at progression.

Germline V gene data show CDR1 as SNHLY and CDR2 as FYNNEI. The germline V and J ends were trimmed by 2 bases and 4 bases, with 21 bases remaining between them. This CDR3 spans 19 amino acids. Worth noting for this clone: The target antigen is unknown.

The sequencing depth, 1 in 200,000 to 1 in 1 million T cells, was the target. Assay used: immunoSEQ multiplex PCR; TCRdb lists only in-frame clones, some missing. The sample shows some 50,000 clones, 57% of them seen only once. The input for sequencing was PBMCs, taken after 24 months of ibrutinib treatment. The source is a human donor with chronic lymphocytic leukemia. The chain joins TRBV2 to TRBJ2-6; D may be TRBD1 or TRBD2 (5 bases each). CDR3 loop: CASSETRAAQGAGANVLTF. The CDR3 DNA follows: TGTGCCAGCAGTGAAACGCGGGCAGCGCAGGGAGCGGGGGCCAACGTCCTGACTTTC.